The 9 T cell receptor beta chains below were found in one sample sequenced in a study of T-cell memory formation after mild COVID-19. Via MiXCR, TCRdb re-called the 5' RACE reads, giving one row per CDR3 protein. The data show approximately 500,000 distinct CDR3 sequences, 20% to 25% seen once. The sample was PBMCs or a T cell subset sorted from them (not recorded which). Every receptor here comes from an adult woman who had mild COVID-19 (a few samples of this study predate the infection). Cell type and time point are not known.

This clonotype was recorded a few times. The chain combines TRBV24-1 with TRBJ2-1, with 9 bases identical to TRBD1. V shed 3 bases, J shed 7 bases, and the junction held 12 bases outside the gene matches. The CDR3 contains 17 residues. In germline, CDR1 is KGHDR, CDR2 SFDVKD. CDR3 protein: CATSDPTGGAAANEQFF. In DNA form, the CDR3 reads TGTGCCACCAGTGATCCTACAGGGGGCGCGGCGGCTAATGAGCAGTTCTTC.

On this clonotype: A much more abundant neighbour one base away suggests this may be a read error. The CDR3 is CASSLQDWWRWTGELFF. The CDR3, as DNA: TGTGCCAGCAGCCTCCAAGATTGGTGGAGGTGGACCGGGGAGCTGTTTTTT. The J gene is TRBJ2-2, the V gene TRBV9, with D perhaps TRBD2 (5 bases). The V gene's germline CDR1 is SGDLS and CDR2 YYNGEE. Trimming shortened V by 4 bases and J by 5 bases, and 21 bases separated the two germline ends. The CDR3 runs to 17 residues.

This clonotype was seen just once. The chain combines TRBV5-5 with TRBJ2-4; maybe TRBD2 (5 bases). Trimming removed 4 bases from V and 7 bases from J, with 15 bases in between. The V gene's germline CDR1 is SGHKS and CDR2 YYEKEE (reference sequence). The CDR3 covers 14 residues. The CDR3, as DNA: TGTGCCAGCAGCCAACTAGTGGAAGCGAACATTCAGTACTTC. This gives the protein CASSQLVEANIQYF.

This clonotype was observed a few times. This chain uses TRBV7-9 with TRBJ2-2; D uncertain. Trimming took 1 base from V and 8 from J, leaving 8 bases between them. From germline, CDR1 is SEHNR and CDR2 FQNEAQ (reference sequence). CDR3 length: 13 residues. The CDR3 here is CASSLEVSGELFF. CDR3 sequence (DNA): TGTGCCAGCAGCTTAGAAGTATCGGGGGAGCTGTTTTTT.

This clonotype occurred a few times. V is TRBV20-1 and J is TRBJ2-1; 9 bases are shared with TRBD2. The CDR3 consists of 15 residues. Losses at the gene ends were 1 base for V and 4 bases for J; bases not matched to a gene: 5. Germline CDR1 and CDR2: DFQATT and SNEGSKA (reference sequence). For the CDR3, the DNA is TGCAGTGCTAGAGTCCCTAGCGGGGATTACAATGAGCAGTTCTTC. Its translation is CSARVPSGDYNEQFF.

This clonotype was found a few times. V usage is TRBV5-1 and J usage is TRBJ2-3; the match to TRBD2 covers 15 bases. The V and J ends lost 4 bases and 2 bases, in that order; junction bases with no gene match: 2. The germline gives CDR1 SGHRS, CDR2 YFSETQ. The CDR3 covers 16 residues. DNA of the CDR3: TGCGCCAGCAGCCGGACTAGCGGGAGGGCCACAGATACGCAGTATTTT. This codes for CASSRTSGRATDTQYF. Full variable domain (remainder filled in from reference TRBV5-1 and TRBJ2-3): KAGVTQTPRYLIKTRGQQVTLSCSPISGHRSVSWYQQTPGQGLQFLFEYFSETQRNKGNFPGRFSGRQFSNSRSEMNVSTLELGDSALYLCASSRTSGRATDTQYFGPGTRLTVL.

J is TRBJ2-3 and V is TRBV5-1; 12 bases line up with TRBD2. This CDR3 comprises 21 residues. Trimming at V came to 0 bases and at J to 2 bases, leaving 16 bases not matched to a gene. CDR1 and CDR2 (germline): SGHRS, YFSETQ. CDR3 in DNA: TGCGCCAGCAGCTTGGCCTCTCAAGGGACTAGCGGGTCCTCCAACACAGATACGCAGTATTTT. Amino acid sequence: CASSLASQGTSGSSNTDTQYF.

The chain joins TRBV24-1 to TRBJ2-5; the match to TRBD2 covers 9 bases. V shed 4 bases, J shed 2 bases, and the junction held 13 bases outside the gene matches. Per germline, CDR1 KGHDR and CDR2 SFDVKD. The CDR3 is 18 amino acids. The chain's CDR3 is CATSDPGESGRLQETQYF. CDR3 sequence (DNA): TGTGCCACCAGTGACCCAGGGGAGAGCGGGAGGCTTCAAGAGACCCAGTACTTC.

The chain is built from TRBV12-3 or TRBV12-4 and TRBJ1-1; 7 bases fit TRBD1. The CDR3 is made up of 12 amino acids. J gave up 4 bases and V 7 bases, and 3 bases lay outside the gene matches. As DNA, the CDR3 is TGTGCCAGCATCGCAGGGGGCACTGAAGCTTTCTTT. Translation gives CASIAGGTEAFF.